What follows are 16 T cell receptor beta chains derived from one specimen sequenced in a study of response to subunit inactivated influenza vaccine (dated by TCRdb to the late 2010s). Library construction relied on RT-PCR. Sequencing was carried out with an Illumina HiSeq 2500. TCRdb redid the processing of the public reads, applying fastp at Q25 and MiXCR, and retained in-frame beta chains. Rows merge per CDR3 protein into single entries with the most common DNA and genes. For this sample there are about 700,000 distinct CDR3 sequences; 14% appear just once. The ten largest clonotypes hold 5.5% to 8% of the sample. This specimen was PBMCs from blood, taken roughly 15 days before vaccination. The receptors here all came from a man in his forties or fifties who received an inactivated influenza vaccine. Donor details come from another sample of the same person, matched by shared clones.

The V call is TRBV29-1, the J call TRBJ1-3; 8 nucleotides agree with TRBD1. Trimming removed 7 bases from V and 3 bases from J; junction bases left unmatched: 2. The germline V gene has CDR1 SQVTM and CDR2 ANQGSEA. The CDR3 is 12 residues long. In DNA, the CDR3 is TGCAGCGCAGGGGGCGGTGGAAACACCATATATTTT. Protein product: CSAGGGGNTIYF.

J is TRBJ2-4 and V is TRBV4-3; D might be TRBD2 (7 bases). Trimming pared 0 bases from V and 1 base from J, leaving 10 bases between. The V gene's germline CDR1 is LGHNA and CDR2 YSLEER. This CDR3 spans 16 amino acids. Written as DNA, the CDR3 is TGCGCCAGCAGCCAAGATCGGGGGGCGGCCAAAAACATTCAGTACTTC. Translated, it gives CASSQDRGAAKNIQYF.

This chain uses TRBV6-5 with TRBJ2-2; 11 bases agree with TRBD2. The trim removed 2 bases at V and 6 bases at J, leaving 2 bases unmatched. The length of the CDR3 is 15 residues. Germline V gene data show CDR1 as MNHEY and CDR2 as SVGAGI. CDR3 nucleotides: TGTGCCAGCAGTTACACTAGCGGGGGCCCCGGGGAGCTGTTTTTT. Amino acid sequence: CASSYTSGGPGELFF.

This rearrangement joins TRBV28 to TRBJ2-1, with TRBD2 matching 9 bases. The CDR3 length is 16 residues. The germline V gene has CDR1 MDHEN and CDR2 SYDVKM. The V and J ends lost 4 bases and 9 bases, in that order; junction bases with no gene match: 13. The CDR3 loop reads CASSSRGGGLQVEQFF. The CDR3 nucleotides are TGTGCCAGCAGTTCCCGCGGGGGGGGACTACAAGTTGAGCAGTTCTTC.

This clonotype was counted a few times. The chain has TRBV10-3 and TRBJ2-7, with no clear D. CDR1 and CDR2 from the germline V gene are ENHRY and SYGVKD. The germline V and J ends were trimmed by 5 bases and 2 bases, with 7 bases remaining between them. The CDR3 is 12 residues long. This CDR3 reads CAISPTAYEQYF. CDR3 bases: TGTGCCATCAGTCCCACTGCCTACGAGCAGTACTTC.

This clonotype has only a few counts. The chain combines TRBV11-2 with TRBJ2-2; a weak D match, TRBD2 (5 bases). Trimming stripped 1 base from V and 5 bases from J, with 14 bases between. Germline CDR1 and CDR2: SGHAT and FQNNGV. The CDR3 contains 16 residues. CDR3 amino acids: CASSLGGRGRTGELFF. In DNA form, the CDR3 reads TGTGCCAGCAGCTTAGGAGGCCGGGGTCGGACCGGGGAGCTGTTTTTT. The variable domain in full, completed from reference TRBV11-2 and TRBJ2-2, reads EAGVAQSPRYKIIEKRQSVAFWCNPISGHATLYWYQQILGQGPKLLIQFQNNGVVDDSQLPKDRFSAERLKGVDSTLKIQPAKLEDSAVYLCASSLGGRGRTGELFFGEGSRLTVL.

This CDR3 reads CASSKHRESGYTF. Here the CDR3 DNA reads TGTGCCAGTAGTAAACACAGGGAAAGTGGCTACACCTTC. V and J are TRBV19 and TRBJ1-2; tentatively, D is TRBD1 (6 bases). V was clipped by 4 bases and J by 7 bases, with 13 bases between them. Germline V gene data show CDR1 as LNHDA and CDR2 as SQIVND (reference sequence). The CDR3 runs to 13 residues.

The V and J genes are TRBV15 and TRBJ2-3; D is unclear. Between the trimmed V and J ends, which lost 0 bases and 1 base, there was a span of 11 bases. The CDR3 totals 16 residues. From germline, CDR1 is LNHNV and CDR2 YYDKDF (reference sequence). The CDR3 nucleotides are TGTGCCACCAGCAGAGACTTCCCGGGTGGCACAGATACGCAGTATTTT. It is translated as CATSRDFPGGTDTQYF.

The J gene is TRBJ2-4, the V gene TRBV6-2 or TRBV6-3; TRBD1 matches 9 bases. V lost 6 bases, J lost 4 bases, and 7 bases stayed unmatched. Germline-derived CDR1 and CDR2 are MNHEY and SVGEGT. This CDR3 is built from 15 residues. The CDR3 spells CASSHPGTGKNIQYF. The CDR3 region has the DNA TGTGCCAGCAGCCATCCCGGGACAGGGAAAAACATTCAGTACTTC.

CDR3 amino acids: CASSMGDRLGNEQFF. In DNA form, the CDR3 reads TGTGCCAGCAGTATGGGGGACCGACTAGGCAATGAGCAGTTCTTC. The chain carries TRBV7-9 and TRBJ2-1; a weak D match, TRBD2 (6 bases). Trimming pared 6 bases from V and 6 bases from J, leaving 18 bases between. Germline values: CDR1 SEHNR, CDR2 FQNEAQ (reference sequence). The CDR3 loop spans 15 amino acids.

V and J are TRBV11-1 and TRBJ2-7; D might be TRBD1 (6 bases). Germline V CDR1 and CDR2: SGHAT, FQDESV (reference sequence). The germline V and J ends were trimmed by 3 bases and 0 bases, with 9 bases remaining between them. CDR3 size: 14 residues. CDR3 nucleotides: TGTGCCAGCAGCTTTCACAGGGTCTCCTACGAGCAGTACTTC. Protein product: CASSFHRVSYEQYF. Filled out from reference TRBV11-1 and TRBJ2-7, the complete variable domain reads EAEVAQSPRYKITEKSQAVAFWCDPISGHATLYWYRQILGQGPELLVQFQDESVVDDSQLPKDRFSAERLKGVDSTLKIQPAELGDSAMYLCASSFHRVSYEQYFGPGTRLTVT.

This clonotype was seen a few times. V usage is TRBV4-2 and J usage is TRBJ2-1, with 9 bases aligning to TRBD2. After removal of 0 bases from V and 7 bases from J, the junction contained 4 bases not matched to a gene. The CDR3 loop spans 15 amino acids. Looked up from germline, CDR1 is LGHNA and CDR2 is YNFKEQ. The CDR3 here is CASSQDSGSGNEQFF. Written as DNA, the CDR3 is TGTGCCAGCAGCCAAGATAGCGGGAGTGGGAATGAGCAGTTCTTC.

The V call is TRBV20-1, the J call TRBJ2-3, with 8 bases that match TRBD2. This CDR3 comprises 14 residues. CDR1 is DFQATT, CDR2 SNEGSKA, per germline (reference sequence). The J segment lost 3 bases and the V segment lost 2 bases, leaving 4 bases of the junction unmatched. CDR3 nucleotide sequence: TGCAGTGCTAGACCGGGGGGGCTAACAGATACGCAGTATTTT. It translates to CSARPGGLTDTQYF.

The chain employs TRBV11-2 and TRBJ2-4; TRBD2 might be the D (6 bases). This CDR3 contains 15 residues. V was clipped by 1 base and J by 0 bases, with 7 bases between them. Germline CDR1 and CDR2: SGHAT and FQNNGV. CDR3 loop: CASSLAGLAKNIQYF. CDR3 bases: TGTGCCAGCAGCTTAGCGGGACTAGCCAAAAACATTCAGTACTTC.

The chain recombines TRBV6-5 with TRBJ2-7, with 7 nucleotides matching TRBD1. Per germline, CDR1 MNHEY and CDR2 SVGAGI. The CDR3 covers 15 residues. V dropped 2 bases and J dropped 5; count of bases not matched to a gene: 9. CDR3 sequence: CASSYEGDRFDEQYF. In nucleotides, the CDR3 is TGTGCCAGCAGTTACGAGGGGGACAGATTCGACGAGCAGTACTTC.

There are a few counts of this clonotype. The chain links TRBV20-1 to TRBJ2-7, with D possibly matching TRBD1 (6 bases). CDR1 is DFQATT and CDR2 is SNEGSKA in the germline V gene (reference sequence). The CDR3 is 15 residues long. V dropped 5 bases and J dropped 4 bases, with 21 bases sitting between them. This CDR3 is CSAPWGRTDSYEQYF. For the CDR3, the DNA is TGCAGTGCTCCCTGGGGGCGGACAGATTCATACGAGCAGTACTTC.